Following are 30 T cell receptor beta chains from one sample sequenced in a study of blood T cell repertoires in COVID-19 (TCRdb year 2020). Receptor libraries were prepared by the immunoSEQ multiplex PCR assay. TCRdb retrieved this table from immuneACCESS and kept in-frame rearrangements only. Not all clones are present; in checked studies, unresolved V genes account for under half, and no reason is known for the remainder. The sample has under 200,000 clones on record, about 86% of them singletons. About 7% of the sample lies in the top ten. Specimen: peripheral blood. The receptors derive from a man between 45 and 60 years old with active or convalescent COVID-19.

The chain is built from TRBV13 and TRBJ2-3; D is undetermined. The germline V and J ends were trimmed by 0 bases and 6 bases, with 7 bases remaining between them. CDR3 length equals 13 residues. Germline V CDR1 and CDR2: PRHDT, FYEKMQ (reference sequence). DNA for the CDR3: TGTGCCAGCAGCTTAGGGGTTGGCGATACGCAGTATTTT. This translates into CASSLGVGDTQYF.

Here the CDR3 reads CASSYGQGVTGELFF. The CDR3 DNA reads as TGTGCCAGCAGTTATGGACAGGGCGTGACCGGGGAGCTGTTTTTT. This chain links TRBV7-2 with TRBJ2-2, with 8 bases matching TRBD1. The junction had 8 bases not matched to a gene; V was cut back by 6 bases and J by 5 bases. This CDR3 region has 15 residues. CDR1 SGHTA and CDR2 FQGNSA come from the germline V gene.

This CDR3 reads CAISPGQGFGNEKLFF. In nucleotides, the CDR3 is TGTGCCATCAGCCCGGGACAGGGGTTTGGTAATGAAAAACTGTTTTTT. This chain links TRBV10-3 with TRBJ1-4, with TRBD1 matching over 10 bases. Germline values: CDR1 ENHRY, CDR2 SYGVKD. This CDR3 comprises 16 residues. Trimming removed 6 bases from V and 4 bases from J; junction bases left unmatched: 8.

The chain couples TRBV6-1 to TRBJ1-3; D gene unclear. Germline CDR1 and CDR2: MNHNS and SASEGT. This CDR3 has 15 residues. V was cut by 1 base and J by 2 bases, with 9 bases left in between. The CDR3 sequence is CASSEVVYPGNTIYF. Written as DNA, the CDR3 is TGTGCCAGCAGTGAAGTTGTCTATCCTGGAAACACCATATATTTT.

This clone was seen more than once but under ten times. V usage is TRBV5-8 and J usage is TRBJ1-2; 7 bases map to TRBD1. V was clipped by 4 bases and J by 2 bases; unmatched bases: 5. The length of the CDR3 is 14 residues. Per the germline V gene, CDR1 is SGHTS and CDR2 is YDEGEE. CDR3 sequence reads: CASSIQGSNYGYTF. CDR3 DNA sequence: TGTGCCAGCAGCATACAGGGGTCGAACTATGGCTACACCTTC.

This clone was observed once. The chain combines TRBV2 with TRBJ2-7; the match to TRBD2 covers 7 bases. The CDR3 contains 15 residues. V shed 7 bases and J 2 bases; nucleotides not matched to a gene: 11. Germline CDR1 reads SNHLY; CDR2 reads FYNNEI. The CDR3 nucleotides read TGTGCCAGCACTGCTGGGGGGGGGACCACCTACGAGCAGTACTTC. This translates into CASTAGGGTTYEQYF.

The chain employs TRBV28 and TRBJ1-1; 8 nucleotides line up with TRBD1. V trimming: 6 bases; J trimming: 4 bases; junction bases outside the gene matches: 1. The CDR3 covers 12 residues. Per the germline V gene, CDR1 is MDHEN and CDR2 is SYDVKM. CDR3 DNA: TGTGCCAGCAGACAGGGGGGCACTGAAGCTTTCTTT. It specifies CASRQGGTEAFF.

This clone has ten or more counts. Within the sample, other DNA sequences also encode this same CDR3. The rearrangement joins TRBV18 to TRBJ1-3, with D hard to call. With 3 bases removed from V and 4 bases from J, the gap between germline ends came to 10 bases. The CDR3 extends over 14 amino acids. Germline CDR1 is KGHSH and CDR2 is LQKENI. Written as DNA, the CDR3 is TGTGCCAGCTCACCGGGAGGGCTCGGAAACACCATATATTTT. It specifies CASSPGGLGNTIYF.

V and J are TRBV7-2 and TRBJ1-6; D is ambiguous. The CDR3 consists of 13 residues. Trimming pared 2 bases from V and 13 bases from J, leaving 12 bases between. CDR1 is SGHTA, CDR2 FQGNSA, per germline. The CDR3 nucleotides are TGTGCCAGCAGCTTATACATAACCCCCCCCCTCCACTTT. The encoded protein is CASSLYITPPLHF.

The chain uses TRBV7-3 and TRBJ2-1; D possibly corresponds to TRBD2 (7 bases). Trimming removed 7 bases from V and 6 bases from J, with 22 bases in between. Germline V gene data show CDR1 as SGHTA and CDR2 as FQGTGA. There are 16 residues in the CDR3. The CDR3 loop reads CASNHWGGSKTNEQFF. The DNA of the CDR3 is TGTGCCAGCAACCATTGGGGGGGCTCGAAAACCAATGAGCAGTTCTTC.

The chain carries TRBV19 and TRBJ1-2; 7 bases align to TRBD1. Germline CDR1 reads LNHDA; CDR2 reads SQIVND (reference sequence). The CDR3 contains 14 residues. The junction had 8 bases not matched to a gene; V was cut back by 6 bases and J by 4 bases. As DNA, the CDR3 is TGTGCCAGTAGGGACAGGATCCGGGGCTATGGCTACACCTTC. It translates to CASRDRIRGYGYTF.

The J gene is TRBJ2-1, the V gene TRBV6-5; the match to TRBD2 covers 10 bases. CDR3 size: 16 residues. Losses at the gene ends were 2 bases for V and 10 bases for J; bases not matched to a gene: 11. From germline, CDR1 is MNHEY and CDR2 SVGAGI. CDR3 DNA: TGTGCCAGCAGTTACGGCCTAGCGGGGGCCCCAGGGGAGCAGTTCTTC. Amino acid sequence: CASSYGLAGAPGEQFF.

This rearrangement joins TRBV6-5 to TRBJ2-4, with 10 bases identical to TRBD1. J gave up 0 bases and V 8 bases, and 4 bases lay outside the gene matches. Germline V gene data show CDR1 as MNHEY and CDR2 as SVGAGI. The CDR3 is 15 residues long. CDR3 in amino acids: CASSWTGGAKNIQYF. The CDR3 nucleotides read TGTGCCAGCTCCTGGACAGGGGGAGCCAAAAACATTCAGTACTTC.

With respect to this clone: A read error may account for a junction end that differs from germline. The chain links TRBV7-7 to TRBJ1-4; 9 nucleotides align to TRBD1. Germline assignment: CDR1 SSHAT and CDR2 FNYEAQ (reference sequence). CDR3 length: 15 amino acids. The CDR3: CASSSPGQGGEKLFF. The DNA for the CDR3 is TGTGCTAGCAGCTCGCCGGGACAGGGTGGTGAAAAACTGTTTTTT.

The chain is built from TRBV19 and TRBJ1-5; 7 positions agree with TRBD1. The CDR3 extends over 15 amino acids. V lost 2 bases to trimming and J lost 8 bases; unmatched junction nucleotides: 9. The germline V gene has CDR1 LNHDA and CDR2 SQIVND (reference sequence). In nucleotides, the CDR3 is TGTGCCAGTAGTATACCCAGGGGGGTGATCAAGCCCCAGCATTTT. Protein sequence: CASSIPRGVIKPQHF.

This sequence joins TRBV3-1 (or the pseudogene TRBV3-2) and TRBJ2-4; 7 nucleotides line up with TRBD2. CDR3 length: 16 residues. V trimming: 7 bases; J trimming: 0 bases; junction bases outside the gene matches: 9. CDR1 is LGHDT and CDR2 is YNNKEL in the germline V gene (reference sequence). CDR3 sequence (DNA): TGTGCCAGCAACCACCGGGAGGCCGTAGCCAAAAACATTCAGTACTTC. Protein: CASNHREAVAKNIQYF.

This clone was detected only once. V gene TRBV5-1 combines with J gene TRBJ1-5; 7 bases map to TRBD1. Germline loops: CDR1 SGHRS, CDR2 YFSETQ. The J segment lost 5 bases and the V segment lost 0 bases, leaving 5 bases of the junction unmatched. The CDR3 runs 15 residues. The CDR3 DNA sequence: TGCGCCAGCAGCTTGGGGCCAGGGGGTGATCAGCCCCAGCATTTT. Protein sequence: CASSLGPGGDQPQHF.

This clone has only a few counts. This sequence joins TRBV7-9 and TRBJ2-7; D unclear. Trimming removed 0 bases at V and 5 bases at J, with 11 bases between. This CDR3 has 14 amino acids. The germline V gene has CDR1 SEHNR and CDR2 FQNEAQ (reference sequence). In DNA form, the CDR3 reads TGTGCCAGCAGCTTAGCGAGAAGCCCCCACGAGCAGTACTTC. It codes for CASSLARSPHEQYF.

This clone was recorded a few times. This chain connects TRBV2 to TRBJ1-6; D not resolved. Trimming cost V 7 bases and J 4 bases, with 8 bases left between them. The CDR3 runs to 13 residues. Germline V gives CDR1 SNHLY, CDR2 FYNNEI. This CDR3 reads CASTEGYNSPLHF. CDR3 sequence (DNA): TGTGCCAGCACCGAGGGTTATAATTCACCCCTCCACTTT.

This clone was counted between two and nine times. The J gene is TRBJ2-7, the V gene TRBV5-1, with D possibly being TRBD1 (6 bases). Germline V gene sequence: CDR1 SGHRS, CDR2 YFSETQ. This CDR3 is built from 16 residues. V dropped 2 bases and J dropped 3 bases, with 18 bases sitting between them. Here the CDR3 DNA reads TGCGCCAGCAGCTTAGCGACCGGGACAATGTACTACGAGCAGTACTTC. Protein product: CASSLATGTMYYEQYF.

The chain combines TRBV29-1 with TRBJ1-5; no firm D call. The CDR3 totals 13 residues. The V end lost 4 bases, the J end lost 12 bases, and 19 bases lay between the germline ends. CDR1 is SQVTM, CDR2 ANQGSEA, per germline. The CDR3 DNA reads TGCAGCGTTGTTGAGACCGGGAGGTTGGGCCAGCATTTT. It encodes CSVVETGRLGQHF. The full variable domain, completed using reference TRBV29-1 and TRBJ1-5, is SAVISQKPSRDICQRGTSLTIQCQVDSQVTMMFWYRQQPGQSLTLIATANQGSEATYESGFVIDKFPISRPNLTFSTLTVSNMSPEDSSIYLCSVVETGRLGQHFGDGTRLSIL.

The chain carries TRBV19 and TRBJ1-2; D perhaps matches TRBD1 (6 bases). The length of the CDR3 is 17 residues. The germline V and J ends were trimmed by 5 bases and 8 bases, with 27 bases remaining between them. Germline assignment: CDR1 LNHDA and CDR2 SQIVND (reference sequence). The CDR3 nucleotides read TGTGCCAGTAGTCCCCCCACAGGGAGTACCGATACACGGGGCTACACCTTC. Protein: CASSPPTGSTDTRGYTF.

This chain joins TRBV7-9 and TRBJ2-7, with D maybe TRBD2 (5 bases). Germline V gene lookup returns CDR1 SEHNR and CDR2 FQNEAQ (reference sequence). This CDR3 is 14 amino acids long. Between the trimmed V and J ends, which lost 1 base and 7 bases, there was a span of 14 bases. CDR3 coding DNA: TGTGCCAGCAGCTTAGAGTTATCCGGGGTTGAGCAGTACTTC. Translating it yields CASSLELSGVEQYF. The complete variable domain, with remaining parts taken from reference TRBV7-9 and TRBJ2-7, reads DTGVSQNPRHKITKRGQNVTFRCDPISEHNRLYWYRQTLGQGPEFLTYFQNEAQLEKSRLLSDRFSAERPKGSFSTLEIQRTEQGDSAMYLCASSLELSGVEQYFGPGTRLTVT.

The chain has TRBV7-8 and TRBJ1-1; D not certain. Germline V CDR1 and CDR2: SGHVS, FQNEAQ. V lost 0 bases, J lost 1 base, and 9 bases lay in between. The CDR3 sequence is 15 residues long. The CDR3 is CASSLAIGGNTEAFF. The CDR3 DNA is TGTGCCAGCAGCTTAGCGATCGGCGGGAACACTGAAGCTTTCTTT.

The V call is TRBV7-8, the J call TRBJ1-1; D possibly corresponds to TRBD1 (5 bases). This CDR3 is 14 amino acids long. Per the germline V gene, CDR1 is SGHVS and CDR2 is FQNEAQ. V was pared by 2 bases and J by 1 base, with 8 bases between. The CDR3 is CASSLIQGNTEAFF. The CDR3 DNA follows: TGTGCCAGCAGCTTAATTCAGGGGAACACTGAAGCTTTCTTT.

V is TRBV5-5 and J is TRBJ2-1; 10 bases line up with TRBD2. This CDR3 is 15 amino acids long. The germline gives CDR1 SGHKS, CDR2 YYEKEE (reference sequence). With 1 base clipped from V and 11 bases from J, the junction kept 9 bases outside the gene matches. Written as DNA, the CDR3 is TGTGCCAGCAGCTTGACCCCAGGGACTAGCGTTAAGCAGTTCTTC. It codes for CASSLTPGTSVKQFF. Filled out from reference TRBV5-5 and TRBJ2-1, the complete variable domain reads DAGVTQSPTHLIKTRGQQVTLRCSPISGHKSVSWYQQVLGQGPQFIFQYYEKEERGRGNFPDRFSARQFPNYSSELNVNALLLGDSALYLCASSLTPGTSVKQFFGPGTRLTVL.

V usage is TRBV11-3 and J usage is TRBJ2-3; TRBD2 is a possible D gene (5 bases). Trimming removed 0 bases at V and 6 bases at J, with 16 bases between. In germline, CDR1 is SGHNT, CDR2 YENEEA. There are 16 residues in the CDR3. CDR3: CASSLDGGSNFDTQYF. CDR3 bases: TGTGCCAGCAGCTTAGACGGTGGGAGTAATTTCGATACGCAGTATTTT. Together with reference TRBV11-3 and TRBJ2-3, the CDR3 gives the full variable domain: EAGVVQSPRYKIIEKKQPVAFWCNPISGHNTLYWYLQNLGQGPELLIRYENEEAVDDSQLPKDRFSAERLKGVDSTLKIQPAELGDSAVYLCASSLDGGSNFDTQYFGPGTRLTVL.

On this clone: This CDR3 is also generated by other DNA sequences in the sample. The chain combines TRBV19 with TRBJ2-1; D remains unclear. V was cut by 4 bases and J by 6 bases, with 7 bases left in between. Germline assignment: CDR1 LNHDA and CDR2 SQIVND (reference sequence). This CDR3 comprises 12 residues. CDR3 protein: CASSTPGNEQFF. Here the CDR3 DNA reads TGTGCCAGTAGTACACCCGGCAATGAGCAGTTCTTC.

The V call is TRBV24-1, the J call TRBJ2-1, with TRBD1 identical over 11 bases. V was clipped by 5 bases and J by 5 bases; unmatched bases: 7. The CDR3 has 16 residues. From germline, CDR1 is KGHDR and CDR2 SFDVKD. CDR3 residues: CATSGWTGGADNEQFF. The CDR3 DNA follows: TGTGCCACCAGTGGTTGGACAGGGGGCGCGGACAATGAGCAGTTCTTC.

This chain uses TRBV28 with TRBJ2-5; TRBD1 is a possible D gene (6 bases). The length of the CDR3 is 15 residues. Trimming stripped 4 bases from V and 4 bases from J, with 16 bases between. The germline V gene has CDR1 MDHEN and CDR2 SYDVKM. CDR3 coding DNA: TGTGCCAGCAGTTCCCCCTCAGGGGTTGGAGAGACCCAGTACTTC. Protein sequence: CASSSPSGVGETQYF.